The clone carrying this TCR beta chain was seen a few times. The antigen is not known. The whole isolated RNA underwent reverse transcription, so sequencing captured expressed TCRB transcripts. The data were produced by immunoSEQ multiplex PCR, yet TCRdb's version contains in-frame clones alone and is incomplete. The repertoire consists of approximately 730,000 clones, with 13% occurring once and the leading ten covering about 0.02%. This entry belongs to a study of beta chain features in type 1 diabetes. Whole-study results and caveats: Relative to healthy donors, patients appeared to have naive, central memory and Treg TCRB repertoires that were more similar. Patients with type 1 diabetes carried fewer insertions and had more deletions at their VDJ junctions. Significant though moderate, a shortening of TCRB CDR3s appeared in all four CD4+ subsets of Type 1 diabetes patients. In cDNA sequencing, cells with high TCR expression could be over-represented. A potential influence of HLA type upon TCRB rearrangement remained unresolved herein.

Trimming shortened V by 5 bases and J by 2 bases, and 14 bases separated the two germline ends. The length of the CDR3 is 15 residues. The germline gives CDR1 MDHEN, CDR2 SYDVKM. The material sequenced was naive CD4+ T cells from blood. This sequence joins TRBV28 and TRBJ2-3, with D unresolved. This clonotype was sampled from a man aged 18 to 30 with type 1 diabetes. DNA for the CDR3: TGTGCCAGCAGTCGGGCCCAATTCCCCACAGATACGCAGTATTTT. Encoded protein: CASSRAQFPTDTQYF.